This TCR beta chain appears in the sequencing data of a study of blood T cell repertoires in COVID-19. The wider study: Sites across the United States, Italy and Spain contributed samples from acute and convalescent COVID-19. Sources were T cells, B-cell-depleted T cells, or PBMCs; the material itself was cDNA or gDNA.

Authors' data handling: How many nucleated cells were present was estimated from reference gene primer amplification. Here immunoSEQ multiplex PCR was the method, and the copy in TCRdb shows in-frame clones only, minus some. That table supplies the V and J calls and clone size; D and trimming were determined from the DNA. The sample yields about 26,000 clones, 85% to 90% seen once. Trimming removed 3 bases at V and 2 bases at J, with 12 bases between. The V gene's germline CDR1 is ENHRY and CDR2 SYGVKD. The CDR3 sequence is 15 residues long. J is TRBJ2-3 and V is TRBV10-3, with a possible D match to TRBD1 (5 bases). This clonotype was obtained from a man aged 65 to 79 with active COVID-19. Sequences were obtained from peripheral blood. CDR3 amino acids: CAISDRVSTTDTQYF. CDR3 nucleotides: TGTGCCATCAGTGACAGGGTGTCAACCACAGATACGCAGTATTTT.